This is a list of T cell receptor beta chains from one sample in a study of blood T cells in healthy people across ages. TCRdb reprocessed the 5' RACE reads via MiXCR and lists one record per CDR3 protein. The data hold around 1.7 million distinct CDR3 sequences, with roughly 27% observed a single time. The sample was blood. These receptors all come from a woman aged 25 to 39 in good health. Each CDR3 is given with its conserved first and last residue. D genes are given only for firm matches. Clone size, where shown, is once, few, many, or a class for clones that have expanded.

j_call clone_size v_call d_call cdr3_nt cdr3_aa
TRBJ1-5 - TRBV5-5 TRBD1 TGTGCCTGCAGCTCCAAAGGACAGGGCCAGCCCCAGCATTTT CACSSKGQGQPQHF
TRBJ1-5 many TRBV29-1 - TGCAGCGTCCGCACAGGTAGCAATCAGCCCCAGCATTTT CSVRTGSNQPQHF
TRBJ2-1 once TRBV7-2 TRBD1 TGTGCCAGCAGCTTGGAGGCCGGGACAGGGCTTGAGCAGTTCTTC CASSLEAGTGLEQFF
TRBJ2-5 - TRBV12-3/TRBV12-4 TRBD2 TGTGCCAGCAGTTTACTGGCGGGGGGGACAGAGACCCAGTACTTC CASSLLAGGTETQYF
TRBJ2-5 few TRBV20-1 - TGCAGTGCTCCCAGAGACAGATCGGGAGAGACCCAGTACTTC CSAPRDRSGETQYF
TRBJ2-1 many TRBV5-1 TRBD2 TGCGCCAGCAGCTGGGGGGGTAGCGGCTCCAATGAGCAGTTCTTC CASSWGGSGSNEQFF
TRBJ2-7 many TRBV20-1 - TGCAGTGCTAGAATCGCACTGACTGACGAGCAGTACTTC CSARIALTDEQYF
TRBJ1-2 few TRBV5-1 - TGCGCCAGCAGCTTGGAGCAGAGGGCGAGGTATGGCTACACCTTC CASSLEQRARYGYTF
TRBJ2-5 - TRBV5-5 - TGTGCCAGCAGCTTGGTAGTCGGGACCAACCAAGAGACCCAGTACTTC CASSLVVGTNQETQYF
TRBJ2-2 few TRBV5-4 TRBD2 TGTGCCAGCAGCATTCTAGCGGGCAGCACCGGGGAGCTGTTTTTT CASSILAGSTGELFF
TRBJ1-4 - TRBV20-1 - TGCAGTGCTAGTACTGGAAACAATGAAAAACTGTTTTTT CSASTGNNEKLFF
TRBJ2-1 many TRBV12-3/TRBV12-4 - TGTGCCAGCAGTTTATTTGGGCGGGCCACCTATTCCTACAATGAGCAGTTCTTC CASSLFGRATYSYNEQFF
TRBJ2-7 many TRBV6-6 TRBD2 TGTGCCAGCAGGAGGACTAGCGGAAACTACGAGCAGTACTTC CASRRTSGNYEQYF
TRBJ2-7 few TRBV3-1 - TGTGCCAGCAGCCAAGAGTCAACAGGGTCCTACGAGCAGTACTTC CASSQESTGSYEQYF
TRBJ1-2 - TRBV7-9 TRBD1 TGTGCCAGCAGCTCCCCAGGGGGCAACTATGGCTACACCTTC CASSSPGGNYGYTF
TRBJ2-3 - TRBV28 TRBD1 TGTGCCAGCACCTTGGGACAGTATAGCACAGATACGCAGTATTTT CASTLGQYSTDTQYF
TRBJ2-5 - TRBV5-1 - TGCGCCAGCAGCTTTGGGAAGACAAGGGAGACCCAGTACTTC CASSFGKTRETQYF
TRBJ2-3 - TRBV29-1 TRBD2 TGCAGCGTCGAAAATGGACTAGGCCCTTCGACAGATACGCAGTATTTT CSVENGLGPSTDTQYF
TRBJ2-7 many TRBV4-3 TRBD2 TGCGCCAGCCCCAAAAGGACTAGCGGGGGATACGAGCAGTACTTC CASPKRTSGGYEQYF
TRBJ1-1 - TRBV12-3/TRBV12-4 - TGTGCCAGCAGTTTAGCGCTTGTCCTTGAAGCTTTCTTT CASSLALVLEAFF
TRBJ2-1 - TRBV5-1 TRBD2 TGCGCCAGCAGCTTCGTAGCGGGGGGCCCGACGGGTGGTGAGCAGTTCTTC CASSFVAGGPTGGEQFF
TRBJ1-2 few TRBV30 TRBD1 TGTGCCTGGGGGGGGACAGCGCATGGCTACACCTTC CAWGGTAHGYTF
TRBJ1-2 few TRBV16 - TGTGCCAGCAGCCAATACCCGATTTTTGGCTACACCTTC CASSQYPIFGYTF
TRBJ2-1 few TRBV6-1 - TGTGCCAGCAGGCTGACAGAGAGCTCCTACAATGAGCAGTTCTTC CASRLTESSYNEQFF
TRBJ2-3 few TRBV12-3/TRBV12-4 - TGTGCCAGCAGTTTTGGGACACGCAATACGCAGTATTTT CASSFGTRNTQYF
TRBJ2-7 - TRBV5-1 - TGCGCCAGCAGCTGGGTAGCCGGAGCCTACGAGCAGTACTTT CASSWVAGAYEQYF
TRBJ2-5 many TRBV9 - TGTGCCAGCAGCGTAGACCCTCATGGGGAGACCCAGTACTTC CASSVDPHGETQYF
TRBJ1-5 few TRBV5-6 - TGTGCCAGCAGCCAAGGCCCTTCGGGTCAGCCCCAGCATTTT CASSQGPSGQPQHF
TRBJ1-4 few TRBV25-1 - TGTGCCAGCAGTGACAGGGGAAGAGGCCGAACTAATGAAAAACTGTTTTTT CASSDRGRGRTNEKLFF
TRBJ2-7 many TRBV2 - TGTGCCAGCAGCTATAGACAGGACTCCTACGAGCAGTACTTC CASSYRQDSYEQYF
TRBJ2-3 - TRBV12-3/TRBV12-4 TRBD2 TGTGCCAGCAGCCGACTAGCGGGGGCCCTGGGGGATACGCAGTATTTT CASSRLAGALGDTQYF
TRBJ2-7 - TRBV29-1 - TGCAGCGTCCCCTCTCCTAGGACACGAGGCTCCTACGAGCAGTACTTC CSVPSPRTRGSYEQYF
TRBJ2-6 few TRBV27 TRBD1 TGTGCCAGTCAGATTCCCCCGGGACAGACACTCTCTGGGGCCAACGTCCTGACTTTC CASQIPPGQTLSGANVLTF
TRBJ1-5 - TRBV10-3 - TGTGCCATCGGGAATCAGCCCCAGCATTTT CAIGNQPQHF
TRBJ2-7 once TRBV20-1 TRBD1 TGCAGTGCTAGAGATCCCGGACAGGGCTACGAGCAGTACTTC CSARDPGQGYEQYF
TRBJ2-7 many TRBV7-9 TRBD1 TGTGCCAGCAGCACCGGACAGGGGGGCGAGCAGTACTTC CASSTGQGGEQYF
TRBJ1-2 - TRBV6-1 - TGTGCCAGCAGTGAAGGAGTTGGGGGCGGCTATGGCTACACCTTC CASSEGVGGGYGYTF
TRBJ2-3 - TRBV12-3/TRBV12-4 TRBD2 TGTGCCAGCAGTTTTAGCGGGGCTAGAGCCGATACGCAGTATTTT CASSFSGARADTQYF
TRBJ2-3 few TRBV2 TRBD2 TGTGCCAGCTCAGATCCGGGGGGGCGCGCGGATACGCAGTATTTT CASSDPGGRADTQYF
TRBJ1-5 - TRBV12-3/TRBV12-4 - TGTGCCAGCACCCCGTCCCCCTTTCAGCCCCAGCATTTT CASTPSPFQPQHF
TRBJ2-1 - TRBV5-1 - TGCGCCAGCAGCTTGGGCGGGTCATCCTACATTGAGCAGTTCTTC CASSLGGSSYIEQFF
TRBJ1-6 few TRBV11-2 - TGTGCCAGTGCAATTTCCTGGAATAATTCACCCCTCCACTTT CASAISWNNSPLHF
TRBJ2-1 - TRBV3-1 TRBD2 TGTGCCAGCAGCCCCAGGTCTACCGCGGGAGGGCCCAATGAGCAGTTCTTC CASSPRSTAGGPNEQFF
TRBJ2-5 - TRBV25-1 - TGTGCCAGCAGTCCCTCCCGGGCAGGCCAAGAGACCCAGTACTTC CASSPSRAGQETQYF
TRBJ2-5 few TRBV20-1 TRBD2 TGCAGTGCTTCCCGAGGGGCTAGCGGGGGGGCCGGAGAGACCCAGTACTTC CSASRGASGGAGETQYF
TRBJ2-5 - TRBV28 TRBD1 TGTGCCAGCAGTTCCGGGACAGGGTCAGATTTTTTTTCGACCCAGTACTTC CASSSGTGSDFFSTQYF
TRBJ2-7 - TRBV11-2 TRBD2 TGTGCCAGCAGCTTAGTTATAGCGGGGGCCCCCTACGAGCAGTACTTC CASSLVIAGAPYEQYF
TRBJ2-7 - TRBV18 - TGTGCCAGCTCACGGGGTGGGGGATATTCCTACGAGCAGTACTTC CASSRGGGYSYEQYF
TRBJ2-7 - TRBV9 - TGTGCCAGCAGCGTAGCCTCGTCTGAGGGACTTGTCTCCTACGAGCAGTACTTC CASSVASSEGLVSYEQYF